Listed below are T cell receptor beta chains from one sample, sequenced in a study of Ad26.COV2.S vaccination and SARS-CoV-2 variants. TCRdb keeps only in-frame clones here, not all; method: immunoSEQ multiplex PCR. The sample has 400,000 to 450,000 clones, around 90% seen once. The sample in question was peripheral blood, obtained in a trial of Ad26.COV2.S vaccine versus placebo. These receptors were taken from a person between 18 and 65 years old who received the Ad26.COV2.S COVID-19 vaccine or a placebo. Each CDR3 is given with its conserved first and last residue. D genes are given only for firm matches. The size of a clone is reported for some rows only, either as once, few or many, or as a class for expanded clones.

D	V	size	J	DNA	CDR3
-	TRBV7-2	-	TRBJ2-1	TGTGCCAGCAGCTTACAAGTAGGGGCCTACAATGAGCAGTTCTTC	CASSLQVGAYNEQFF
-	TRBV30	-	TRBJ2-3	TGTGCCTGGAGTGATCGGGAAGATACGCAGTATTTT	CAWSDREDTQYF
TRBD1	TRBV28	-	TRBJ2-7	TGTGCCAGCACCGAGGGGGACAGTTTTTACTCCTACGAGCAGTACTTC	CASTEGDSFYSYEQYF
-	TRBV2	-	TRBJ2-5	TGTGCCAGCAGCGCAGGGGAACAAGAGACCCAGTACTTC	CASSAGEQETQYF
-	TRBV6-5	-	TRBJ2-7	TGTGCCAGCAGCCCCTCACTGTCTGGGGCACTCGAGCAGTACTTC	CASSPSLSGALEQYF
TRBD1	TRBV5-1	-	TRBJ1-1	TGCGCCAGCAGGCGACAGGGCGGCACTGAAGCTTTCTTT	CASRRQGGTEAFF
-	TRBV7-9	-	TRBJ2-5	TGTGCCAGCAGCCGTTCGGACACATTCCAAGAGACCCAGTACTTC	CASSRSDTFQETQYF
TRBD1	TRBV5-4	few	TRBJ1-5	TGTGCCAGCAGCGATGACAGGGGGCGACAGCCCCAGCATTTT	CASSDDRGRQPQHF
TRBD1	TRBV6-5	-	TRBJ1-2	TGTGCCAGCAGTAGGGGACAGCTGTATGGCTACACCTTC	CASSRGQLYGYTF
-	TRBV6-2/TRBV6-3	-	TRBJ2-2	TGTGCCAGCAGTTACTCTCGTAAGATTAACACCGGGGAGCTGTTTTTT	CASSYSRKINTGELFF
-	TRBV7-2	-	TRBJ1-6	TGTGCCAGCAGCCCGTTCGGCGGGGAGGGGAATTCACCCCTCCACTTT	CASSPFGGEGNSPLHF
-	TRBV4-1	-	TRBJ2-1	TGCGCCAGCAGCCACCTACAGGGAGTCGAGGAGCAGTTCTTC	CASSHLQGVEEQFF
TRBD1	TRBV5-1	-	TRBJ1-5	TGCGCCAGCAGCTTGGATGGACAGGGAGATCAGCCCCAGCATTTT	CASSLDGQGDQPQHF
TRBD1	TRBV28	-	TRBJ2-7	TGTGCCAGCAGATCCGGGACAGGGTTGAATGAGCAGTACTTC	CASRSGTGLNEQYF
-	TRBV6-5	-	TRBJ2-7	TGTGCCAGCAGTTCAGGGGTCAGGCATGAGCAGTACTTC	CASSSGVRHEQYF
TRBD1	TRBV7-2	-	TRBJ1-5	TGTGCCAGCAGCTTATTCTCCGGGACAGGGAAAAGCAATCAGCCCCAGCATTTT	CASSLFSGTGKSNQPQHF
-	TRBV7-2	-	TRBJ2-7	TGTGCCAGCAGCTTAGCCTTGTCCGCAAAGTCCTACGAGCAGTACTTC	CASSLALSAKSYEQYF
-	TRBV6-2/TRBV6-3	-	TRBJ1-2	TGTGCCAGCAGTTCCCCCACGGGGGTCTATGGCTACACCTTC	CASSSPTGVYGYTF
TRBD2	TRBV4-2	-	TRBJ2-7	TGTGCCAGCAGCCAAGTCCCGGGACTAGCGGGAGATCACGAGCAGTACTTC	CASSQVPGLAGDHEQYF
-	TRBV7-9	-	TRBJ1-1	TGTGCCAGCAGCTTATCGACAGGCTGGGGGAACACTGAAGCTTTCTTT	CASSLSTGWGNTEAFF
TRBD2	TRBV3-1/TRBV3-2	-	TRBJ2-5	TGTGCCAGCAGCCCCGGGACTAAGGCTGAGACCCAGTACTTC	CASSPGTKAETQYF
-	TRBV7-8	-	TRBJ2-2	TGTGCCAGCAGCTTATTCGGTGGATCGAACACCGGGGAGCTGTTTTTT	CASSLFGGSNTGELFF
-	TRBV9	-	TRBJ1-3	TGTGCCAGCAGCGTAGACCCACCGACGGTCTCTGGAAACACCATATATTTT	CASSVDPPTVSGNTIYF
-	TRBV6-5	-	TRBJ2-3	TGTGCCAGCAGTTACGGGGCAGGGACTACAGATACGCAGTATTTT	CASSYGAGTTDTQYF
-	TRBV29-1	-	TRBJ2-5	TGCAGCGTTGAAGAGGAAGGTACAGTTGAGACCCAGTACTTC	CSVEEEGTVETQYF
-	TRBV4-3	-	TRBJ2-5	TGCGCCAGCAGCCAAGAAAGGGCGGGTTGGGAGACCCAGTACTTC	CASSQERAGWETQYF
-	TRBV7-2	-	TRBJ2-1	TGTGCCAGCAGCCCCCGCGCCTCCTACAATGAGCAGTTCTTC	CASSPRASYNEQFF
TRBD2	TRBV7-4	-	TRBJ2-7	TGTGCCAGCACCTGGGAGGGACTAACCTACGAGCAGTACTTC	CASTWEGLTYEQYF
-	TRBV2	few	TRBJ2-3	TGTGCCAGCAGTGATGAGGGCGGAGGATATGTTACGCAGTATTTT	CASSDEGGGYVTQYF
-	TRBV5-1	-	TRBJ2-2	TGCGCCAGTAAGACGACTCACACCGGGGAGCTGTTTTTT	CASKTTHTGELFF
-	TRBV24-1	-	TRBJ2-2	TGTGCCACCAGTGAACCTACTAGTCCCGGGGAGCTGTTTTTT	CATSEPTSPGELFF
TRBD1	TRBV4-1	once	TRBJ1-5	TGCGCCAGCAGCCAAACTCAGGGGGTCCATCAGCCCCAGCATTTT	CASSQTQGVHQPQHF
TRBD1	TRBV28	-	TRBJ1-6	TGTGCCAGCAGTTTAAGGGGACAGGGCTATTCACCCCTCCACTTT	CASSLRGQGYSPLHF
TRBD1	TRBV12-3/TRBV12-4	-	TRBJ1-2	TGTGCCAGCAGCCAAGGACAGGGCTATGGCTACACCTTC	CASSQGQGYGYTF
TRBD2	TRBV5-1	-	TRBJ2-2	TGCGCCAGCAGCTTGGATGGTAGCGGGAGGGCGGCCGGGGAGCTGTTTTTT	CASSLDGSGRAAGELFF
-	TRBV7-3	-	TRBJ2-1	TGTGCCAGCACCTTGAGTCCGGGAGCACCCTACAATGAGCAGTTCTTC	CASTLSPGAPYNEQFF
TRBD1	TRBV7-9	-	TRBJ1-1	TGTGCCAGCAGCAGTGGACAGGGTTCCACTGAAGCTTTCTTT	CASSSGQGSTEAFF
TRBD2	TRBV9	-	TRBJ2-7	TGTGCCAGCAGCGGAAGCGGGAACCCCTACGAGCAGTACTTC	CASSGSGNPYEQYF
-	TRBV12-3/TRBV12-4	-	TRBJ2-5	TGTGCCAGCAGTTTAGGGGAAGAAGAGACCCAGTACTTC	CASSLGEEETQYF
-	TRBV7-8	-	TRBJ2-2	TGTGCCAGCAGCTCTGTCCTAGCGAAGACCGGGGAGCTGTTTTTT	CASSSVLAKTGELFF
-	TRBV2	once	TRBJ2-1	TGTGCCAGCAGTAAGGGACTTTCCTACAATGAGCAGTTCTTC	CASSKGLSYNEQFF
-	TRBV4-2	-	TRBJ1-6	TGTGCCAGCAGCCAAGATAGGGGAAACTCACCCCTCCACTTT	CASSQDRGNSPLHF
-	TRBV18	-	TRBJ2-3	TGTGCCAGCTCAGCTGGACGGAGTAGGGGCACAGATACGCAGTATTTT	CASSAGRSRGTDTQYF
-	TRBV28	-	TRBJ1-2	TGTGCCAGCAGTTCCGTGGGCGGTCACTATGGCTACACCTTC	CASSSVGGHYGYTF
TRBD2	TRBV15	-	TRBJ2-1	TGTGCCACCAGCATCCGGCTAGCGGGAGGAGCACTCTACAATGAGCAGTTCTTC	CATSIRLAGGALYNEQFF
-	TRBV6-1	-	TRBJ2-3	TGTGCCAGCAGTGAATCCATTAGAAGTACGCAGTATTTT	CASSESIRSTQYF
-	TRBV7-9	few	TRBJ2-7	TGTGCCAGCAGCTATACAGGGCCCGGCGAGCAGTACTTC	CASSYTGPGEQYF
TRBD1	TRBV5-4	-	TRBJ2-5	TGTGCCAGCAGTCCAACCGGGACAGGGCTGGAGACCCAGTACTTC	CASSPTGTGLETQYF
-	TRBV5-1	-	TRBJ2-2	TGCGCCAGCAGCTTGGGATTGGGGGCCGGGGAGCTGTTTTTT	CASSLGLGAGELFF
TRBD1	TRBV19	-	TRBJ1-2	TGTGCCAGTAGTATAGCCCCCGGGACAGGGATATATGGCTACACCTTC	CASSIAPGTGIYGYTF
TRBD2	TRBV29-1	-	TRBJ2-2	TGCAGCGTTGACGGGACTAGCGGCACGGGGGAGCTGTTTTTT	CSVDGTSGTGELFF
-	TRBV5-4	once	TRBJ1-4	TGTGCCAGCAGCTTGGGGGGCGCTCCTAATGAAAAACTGTTTTTT	CASSLGGAPNEKLFF
-	TRBV1	once	TRBJ2-5	TGCACCAGCAGCCCCCTAGCGGGAGCGGGTGAGACCCAGTACTTC	CTSSPLAGAGETQYF